What follows are 29 T cell receptor beta chains derived from one specimen sequenced in a study of identical twins. TCRdb re-called the 5' RACE reads with MiXCR, one entry per CDR3 protein. The sample records about 220,000 distinct CDR3 sequences, around 7.6% being singletons. This same sample was also taken into another study, of yellow fever vaccine responses in identical twins.

The sequenced sample was CD8+ T cells sorted from blood. The receptors stem from a young woman in good health.

This clonotype occurred a few times. The CDR3 DNA sequence: TGTGCCAGCAGCAACAAGGCGGCGGGGGCCCTCCTGGATGAGCAGTTCTTC. Translation gives CASSNKAAGALLDEQFF. This sequence joins TRBV11-2 and TRBJ2-1; a weak D match, TRBD2 (7 bases). Looked up from germline, CDR1 is SGHAT and CDR2 is FQNNGV. V was pared by 5 bases and J by 8 bases, with 25 bases between. CDR3 length: 17 residues. The full variable domain, completed using reference TRBV11-2 and TRBJ2-1, is EAGVAQSPRYKIIEKRQSVAFWCNPISGHATLYWYQQILGQGPKLLIQFQNNGVVDDSQLPKDRFSAERLKGVDSTLKIQPAKLEDSAVYLCASSNKAAGALLDEQFFGPGTRLTVL.

This clonotype was detected a few times. The genes are TRBV5-4 and TRBJ2-2; TRBD1 aligns across 10 bases. CDR3 length equals 17 residues. Trimming took 3 bases from V and 1 from J; bases not matched to a gene: 6. Germline CDR1 and CDR2: SGHNT and YYREEE (reference sequence). The CDR3 loop reads CASSYDDRGRNTGELFF. The CDR3 DNA sequence: TGTGCCAGCAGCTACGACGACAGGGGGCGGAACACCGGGGAGCTGTTTTTT.

In this sample, this clonotype turned up many times. V gene TRBV20-1 combines with J gene TRBJ1-2; D call uncertain. CDR3 size: 18 residues. V lost 0 bases and J 1 base, leaving 21 bases between the germline ends. Germline V CDR1 and CDR2: DFQATT, SNEGSKA (reference sequence). The CDR3 reads CSARDPRVGWADNYGYTF. The CDR3 DNA reads TGCAGTGCTAGAGATCCCCGGGTAGGCTGGGCTGATAACTATGGCTACACCTTC.

The rearrangement uses TRBV4-1 and TRBJ2-7, with D perhaps TRBD2 (5 bases). The V end was cut by 0 bases, the J end by 5 bases, with 14 bases between. CDR3 length: 15 amino acids. In germline, CDR1 is MGHRA, CDR2 YSYEKL. The CDR3: CASSQDPTAGDEQYV. Here the CDR3 DNA reads TGCGCCAGCAGCCAAGATCCAACGGCGGGTGACGAGCAGTACGTC.

The V and J genes are TRBV25-1 and TRBJ2-7, with D perhaps TRBD1 (5 bases). The CDR3 is 16 amino acids. V dropped 2 bases and J dropped 1 base, with 15 bases sitting between them. CDR1 and CDR2 from the germline V gene are MGHDK and SYGVNS. The CDR3 bases are TGTGCCAGCAGTGAAGGGGCTGGCAGGGTATCCTACGAGCAGTACTTC. It is translated as CASSEGAGRVSYEQYF.

This clonotype was counted a few times. This sequence joins TRBV4-1 and TRBJ2-1; TRBD2 matches 9 bases. V lost 2 bases, J lost 7 bases, and 6 bases stayed unmatched. Germline V gene sequence: CDR1 MGHRA, CDR2 YSYEKL. CDR3 length equals 15 residues. CDR3 sequence reads: CASSQLAGAQNEQFF. CDR3 nucleotides: TGCGCCAGCAGCCAATTAGCGGGAGCCCAAAATGAGCAGTTCTTC.

This clonotype has just a few counts. The V gene is TRBV18, the J gene TRBJ2-3; D not certain. V lost 3 bases, J lost 2 bases, and 9 bases lay in between. The CDR3 sequence is 14 residues long. CDR1 is KGHSH, CDR2 LQKENI, per germline. CDR3 region: CASSPSASTDTQYF. The CDR3 DNA follows: TGTGCCAGCTCACCCTCCGCATCCACAGATACGCAGTATTTT.

This clonotype was recorded at least ten times. The chain is built from TRBV29-1 and TRBJ2-5; TRBD1 matches 9 bases. With 3 bases clipped from V and 3 bases from J, the junction kept 11 bases outside the gene matches. The CDR3 runs 16 residues. Per germline, CDR1 SQVTM and CDR2 ANQGSEA. CDR3 protein: CSVEFLGQGIEETQYF. In DNA, the CDR3 is TGCAGCGTTGAGTTTTTAGGACAGGGGATCGAAGAGACCCAGTACTTC.

The gene calls are TRBV11-2 and TRBJ2-7, with 7 nucleotides matching TRBD2. With V trimmed by 2 bases and J by 2 bases, 6 bases remained unmatched. Germline V gene sequence: CDR1 SGHAT, CDR2 FQNNGV. CDR3 size: 15 residues. CDR3 DNA sequence: TGTGCCAGCAGCTTAATAGAGCGGGGAACCTACGAGCAGTACTTC. Its protein is CASSLIERGTYEQYF.

This clonotype has more than one count but fewer than ten. The V gene is TRBV12-3 or TRBV12-4, the J gene TRBJ2-1; TRBD2 aligns across 15 bases. Germline trimming cut 2 bases from V and 5 bases from J; bases unmatched to any gene: 7. This CDR3 comprises 18 residues. The CDR3 DNA is TGTGCCAGCAGTTTAAGGGGACTAGCGGGGGGCGGAGACAATGAGCAGTTCTTC. It yields the protein CASSLRGLAGGGDNEQFF.

This clonotype has at least ten counts. The chain combines TRBV4-1 with TRBJ1-5; perhaps TRBD1 as D (6 bases). The V gene's germline CDR1 is MGHRA and CDR2 YSYEKL. The CDR3 runs to 15 residues. Trimming took off 1 base at V and 5 bases at J, with 12 bases between the two ends. Written as DNA, the CDR3 is TGCGCCAGCAGCCAAGCCGGGGACAACGATCAGCCCCAGCATTTT. This encodes CASSQAGDNDQPQHF.

The chain employs TRBV20-1 and TRBJ2-7; 8 nucleotides line up with TRBD2. The trim removed 4 bases at V and 4 bases at J, leaving 3 bases unmatched. This CDR3 is 12 amino acids long. Per the germline V gene, CDR1 is DFQATT and CDR2 is SNEGSKA (reference sequence). CDR3 sequence reads: CSATSGSYEQYF. DNA of the CDR3: TGCAGTGCTACCAGCGGGAGTTACGAGCAGTACTTC.

The chain combines TRBV4-1 with TRBJ2-7; D unclear. V was shortened by 1 base and J by 4 bases, with 8 bases between the two germline ends. The CDR3 runs to 13 residues. Germline CDR1 and CDR2: MGHRA and YSYEKL. The CDR3 DNA follows: TGCGCCAGCAGCCAAGGGCAAGAGTACGAGCAGTACTTC. Protein product: CASSQGQEYEQYF.

The rearrangement uses TRBV29-1 and TRBJ2-7; 8 bases are a match to TRBD2. V lost 0 bases and J lost 3; bases outside the gene matches: 7. This CDR3 has 15 residues. CDR1 is SQVTM and CDR2 is ANQGSEA in the germline V gene. The CDR3 loop is CSVEDSGGLVYEQYF. Here the CDR3 DNA reads TGCAGCGTTGAAGATTCTGGGGGACTAGTCTACGAGCAGTACTTC.

This clonotype has more than one count but fewer than ten. The chain joins TRBV9 to TRBJ2-1; 11 positions agree with TRBD2. J was trimmed by 3 bases and V by 4 bases; bases with no gene match: 6. Germline V gene sequence: CDR1 SGDLS, CDR2 YYNGEE. The length of the CDR3 is 16 residues. Written as DNA, the CDR3 is TGTGCCAGCAGCCCCACCCTAGCGGGAGGCTACAATGAGCAGTTCTTC. Translated, it gives CASSPTLAGGYNEQFF. Variable domain in full (rest from reference TRBV9 and TRBJ2-1): DSGVTQTPKHLITATGQRVTLRCSPRSGDLSVYWYQQSLDQGLQFLIQYYNGEERAKGNILERFSAQQFPDLHSELNLSSLELGDSALYFCASSPTLAGGYNEQFFGPGTRLTVL.

The chain carries TRBV11-2 and TRBJ2-7; D is undetermined. The CDR3 loop spans 13 amino acids. V was trimmed by 6 bases and J by 3 bases, leaving 12 bases between them. Germline assignment: CDR1 SGHAT and CDR2 FQNNGV. The CDR3 loop reads CASSHGPSYEQYF. CDR3 nucleotide sequence: TGTGCCAGCAGTCATGGACCGAGCTACGAGCAGTACTTC.

Many counts were recorded for this clonotype. The CDR3 loop reads CASSERGSYNEQFF. The CDR3 nucleotides are TGTGCCTCCTCTGAGCGGGGGTCCTACAATGAGCAGTTCTTC. The rearrangement joins TRBV2 to TRBJ2-1, with 8 bases identical to TRBD2. With V trimmed by 11 bases and J by 1 base, 7 bases remained unmatched. The CDR3 runs to 14 residues. Germline V lookup: CDR1 SNHLY, CDR2 FYNNEI.

This clonotype was recorded many times. The rearrangement joins TRBV20-1 to TRBJ2-7; D perhaps matches TRBD2 (5 bases). Germline V gene lookup returns CDR1 DFQATT and CDR2 SNEGSKA (reference sequence). Trimming removed 0 bases from V and 2 bases from J, with 17 bases in between. This CDR3 is built from 16 residues. The CDR3 DNA reads as TGCAGTGCTAGAGATTCTATAGGAGGAGTGGCCTACGAGCAGTACTTC. It codes for CSARDSIGGVAYEQYF.

The chain recombines TRBV15 with TRBJ2-3; 9 nucleotides agree with TRBD2. V gave up 2 bases and J gave up 3 bases; unmatched junction bases: 12. The CDR3 is made up of 18 amino acids. The germline gives CDR1 LNHNV, CDR2 YYDKDF (reference sequence). The CDR3 is CATSRLSTSGVRTDTQYF. The CDR3 bases are TGTGCCACCAGCAGACTTTCGACTAGCGGAGTCAGAACAGATACGCAGTATTTT.

Ten or more counts support this clonotype. The V call is TRBV3-1, the J call TRBJ2-4; D gene ambiguous. V was shortened by 1 base and J by 7 bases, with 20 bases between the two germline ends. The CDR3 is 17 amino acids. Germline V CDR1 and CDR2: LGHDT, YNNKEL (reference sequence). CDR3 in DNA: TGTGCCAGCAGCCAAGGTTCCTCGGAGATCATGGTGAACATTCAGTACTTC. Protein: CASSQGSSEIMVNIQYF. Looking up the rest from reference TRBV3-1 and TRBJ2-4 gives the full variable domain: DTAVSQTPKYLVTQMGNDKSIKCEQNLGHDTMYWYKQDSKKFLKIMFSYNNKELIINETVPNRFSPKSPDKAHLNLHINSLELGDSAVYFCASSQGSSEIMVNIQYFGAGTRLSVL.

In this sample, this clonotype turned up many times. The limits of the CDR3 on the DNA are not certain, so only TCRdb's listed CDR3 is given. V is TRBV24-1 and J is TRBJ1-1; the tabulated D call, TRBD1, remains unverified against the DNA. The CDR3 contains 13 residues when both ends are counted. Germline lookup yields CDR1 KGHDR and CDR2 SFDVKD. The CDR3 spells CATSDFGAGGAFF.

This clonotype appeared a few times. The rearrangement uses TRBV4-1 and TRBJ1-4, with D unclear. The CDR3 has 12 residues. V lost 4 bases to trimming and J lost 8 bases, with 8 bases between them. Looked up from germline, CDR1 is MGHRA and CDR2 is YSYEKL. Written as DNA, the CDR3 is TGCGCCAGCAGCCGTTCTGGGGAAAAACTGTTTTTT. Protein product: CASSRSGEKLFF.

This clonotype appeared many times. The DNA of the CDR3 is TGCGCCAGCAGCAAAGTCCCATACTCACAAGAGACCCAGTACTTC. It yields the protein CASSKVPYSQETQYF. The chain is built from TRBV5-1 and TRBJ2-5; D remains ambiguous. Germline V gene sequence: CDR1 SGHRS, CDR2 YFSETQ. The V and J ends lost 4 bases and 2 bases respectively, with 15 bases between them. The CDR3 totals 15 residues.

The chain employs TRBV2 and TRBJ2-1, with D unresolved. In germline, CDR1 is SNHLY, CDR2 FYNNEI. V lost 6 bases and J lost 1, with 19 bases in between. The CDR3 runs 17 residues. The chain's CDR3 is CASRWTVEASSYNEQFF. CDR3 nucleotides: TGTGCCAGCAGGTGGACGGTCGAAGCCTCATCCTACAATGAGCAGTTCTTC.

This clonotype showed up just a few times. The chain uses TRBV19 and TRBJ1-2, with 7 bases lining up with TRBD1. The CDR3 contains 13 residues. From germline, CDR1 is LNHDA and CDR2 SQIVND (reference sequence). V shed 3 bases, J shed 3 bases, and the junction held 1 base outside the gene matches. The CDR3, as DNA: TGTGCCAGTAGTATCGGGACAGACTATGGCTACACCTTC. Its protein product is CASSIGTDYGYTF.

This clonotype was detected ten times or more. The chain joins TRBV16 to TRBJ2-7, with 11 bases that match TRBD2. The germline V gene encodes CDR1 KGHSY and CDR2 FQNENV. V gave up 0 bases and J gave up 5 bases; unmatched junction bases: 9. This CDR3 has 17 residues. CDR3 in amino acids: CASSQSPQLAGVNEQYF. As DNA, the CDR3 is TGTGCCAGCAGCCAATCTCCCCAACTAGCGGGAGTGAACGAGCAGTACTTC.

This clonotype was seen a handful of times. This chain links TRBV5-6 with TRBJ2-3, with D perhaps TRBD1 (6 bases). The length of the CDR3 is 16 residues. Trimming pared 1 base from V and 3 bases from J, leaving 15 bases between. CDR1 is SGHDT, CDR2 YYEEEE, per germline. The CDR3 spells CASSLPHRDGTDTQYF. CDR3 bases: TGTGCCAGCAGCTTGCCCCACAGGGACGGGACAGATACGCAGTATTTT.

This clonotype was counted ten times or more. This rearrangement joins TRBV7-2 to TRBJ2-1; 10 bases are shared with TRBD2. J gave up 5 bases and V 2 bases, and 9 bases lay outside the gene matches. The CDR3 extends over 17 amino acids. The germline gives CDR1 SGHTA, CDR2 FQGNSA. CDR3 loop: CASSLSLAGGRDNEQFF. The DNA of the CDR3 is TGTGCCAGCAGCTTAAGTTTAGCGGGAGGAAGGGACAATGAGCAGTTCTTC.

This clonotype appeared many times. The V and J genes are TRBV29-1 and TRBJ1-5; 7 bases align to TRBD1. The germline V gene encodes CDR1 SQVTM and CDR2 ANQGSEA. V lost 5 bases and J lost 13; bases outside the gene matches: 8. This CDR3 spans 11 amino acids. CDR3 sequence reads: CSVTTGVGQHF. The CDR3 DNA reads as TGCAGCGTTACAACAGGGGTTGGGCAGCATTTT.